The rows below give T cell receptor beta chains drawn from one sample of a study of beta chain features in type 1 diabetes. Sequencing used immunoSEQ multiplex PCR; TCRdb keeps in-frame clones, though not all of them. This sample has fewer than 350,000 clones, with about 8% found just once. Sequencing was done on a sample of central memory CD4+ T cells from blood. These receptors all stem from a woman between 18 and 29 years old in good health. The CDR3 runs from the conserved cysteine through the conserved F or W. D genes are given only for firm matches. Only some rows state a clone size, as once, few, many or a class for expanded clones.

v_gene	d_gene	j_gene	abundance	len	CDR3aa	CDR3nt
TRBV9	TRBD2	TRBJ2-3	many	13	CASNGRGTDTQYF	TGTGCCAGCAATGGGAGGGGCACAGATACGCAGTATTTT
TRBV5-1	-	TRBJ2-3	-	15	CASIPGAGSADTQYF	TGCGCCAGCATCCCCGGGGCCGGGAGTGCAGATACGCAGTATTTT
TRBV13	TRBD1	TRBJ1-1	many	15	CASSRRQGGNTEAFF	TGTGCCAGCAGCCGACGACAGGGCGGAAACACTGAAGCTTTCTTT
TRBV29-1	TRBD2	TRBJ2-3	-	20	CSVYHLRSGLADIRTDTQYF	TGCAGCGTTTATCATTTAAGATCGGGACTAGCCGACATTCGCACAGATACGCAGTATTTT
TRBV19	-	TRBJ2-3	few	14	CASSIRGLPDTQYF	TGTGCCAGTAGTATTCGGGGCCTGCCAGATACGCAGTATTTT
TRBV2	-	TRBJ2-1	few	15	CASSVDSGNYNEQFF	TGTGCCAGCAGTGTCGATAGCGGTAACTACAATGAGCAGTTCTTC
TRBV7-2	-	TRBJ2-4	-	13	CASSLAIWGIQYF	TGTGCCAGCAGCTTAGCCATTTGGGGCATTCAGTACTTC
TRBV29-1	TRBD2	TRBJ2-2	-	15	CSVRGASGNDGELFF	TGCAGCGTGAGGGGTGCTAGCGGGAATGACGGGGAGCTGTTTTTT
TRBV18	TRBD1	TRBJ1-2	many	16	CASSRDSVGANYGYTF	TGTGCCAGCTCGCGGGACAGCGTAGGAGCTAACTATGGCTACACCTTC
TRBV20-1	-	TRBJ2-3	-	10	CSATEDTQYF	TGCAGTGCTACGGAGGATACGCAGTATTTT
TRBV12-2	-	TRBJ1-3	-	12	CASRLSGNTIYF	TGTGCAAGTCGCTTATCGGGAAACACCATATATTTT
TRBV28	-	TRBJ2-2	few	12	CASRVNTGELFF	TGTGCCAGCAGGGTAAACACCGGGGAGCTGTTTTTT
TRBV4-1	-	TRBJ2-5	-	16	CASSQALGFGQETQYF	TGCGCCAGCAGCCAAGCGTTGGGCTTCGGCCAAGAGACCCAGTACTTC
TRBV6-5	TRBD1	TRBJ2-3	few	15	CASSWQRGRTDTQYF	TGTGCCAGCAGTTGGCAAAGGGGGCGCACAGATACGCAGTATTTT
TRBV18	TRBD1	TRBJ2-3	few	14	CASSPGQVPDTQYF	TGTGCCAGCTCACCAGGACAGGTTCCAGATACGCAGTATTTT
TRBV28	TRBD1	TRBJ2-4	-	15	CASSSRTGLSYIQYF	TGTGCCAGCAGTTCCCGGACAGGGTTAAGTTACATTCAGTACTTC
TRBV4-2	-	TRBJ1-5	-	16	CASSQVGGLGNQPQHF	TGTGCCAGCAGCCAAGTAGGCGGTCTGGGCAATCAGCCCCAGCATTTT
TRBV19	TRBD1	TRBJ1-2	many	15	CASSITSGGAFGYTF	TGTGCCAGTAGTATAACCTCAGGGGGCGCGTTTGGCTACACCTTC
TRBV6-1	-	TRBJ1-5	few	14	CASREHDRNQPQHF	TGTGCCAGCAGGGAACATGACAGGAATCAGCCCCAGCATTTT
TRBV7-9	-	TRBJ1-4	-	16	CASRPDLGLAGEKLFF	TGTGCCAGCAGACCCGACTTGGGACTGGCGGGGGAAAAACTGTTTTTT
TRBV28	-	TRBJ2-3	few	16	CASSLGGAVATDTQYF	TGTGCCAGCAGTCTGGGGGGGGCAGTGGCGACAGATACGCAGTATTTT
TRBV10-2	TRBD1	TRBJ1-4	few	15	CASSDVDRGYEKLFF	TGCGCCAGCAGTGATGTGGACAGGGGGTACGAAAAACTGTTTTTT
TRBV7-6	-	TRBJ1-6	few	19	CASSLRGGRGSSYNSPLHF	TGTGCCAGCAGCTTACGGGGCGGGAGGGGCAGCTCCTATAATTCACCCCTCCACTTT
TRBV6-5	-	TRBJ2-1	few	15	CASSYRGASYNEQFF	TGTGCCAGCAGTTACCGGGGGGCGTCCTACAATGAGCAGTTCTTC
TRBV4-2	-	TRBJ2-1	few	17	CASSQASGRQGDNEQFF	TGTGCCAGCAGCCAAGCTAGCGGCCGTCAGGGGGACAATGAGCAGTTCTTC
TRBV21-1	-	TRBJ2-5	-	14	CASSNDRGGETQYF	TGTGCCAGCAGCAATGACAGGGGAGGAGAGACCCAGTACTTC
TRBV7-9	-	TRBJ2-6	-	16	CASSQDRSLRSNVLTF	TGTGCCAGCAGCCAAGATCGCAGTCTTAGGTCCAACGTCCTGACTTTC
TRBV5-8	-	TRBJ2-1	many	13	CASSFQAYNEQFF	TGTGCCAGCAGCTTCCAGGCTTACAATGAGCAGTTCTTC
TRBV18	-	TRBJ2-5	-	13	CASSPPYAETQYF	TGTGCCAGCTCACCACCGTACGCAGAGACCCAGTACTTC
TRBV20-1	-	TRBJ1-1	few	11	CSARQGSGAFF	TGCAGTGCTAGACAGGGATCTGGGGCTTTCTTT
TRBV13	-	TRBJ2-1	few	15	CASSLATYKDNEQFF	TGTGCCAGCAGCTTAGCCACTTACAAAGACAATGAGCAGTTCTTC
TRBV6-1	-	TRBJ1-5	many	14	CASTRGNGDSAQHF	TGTGCCAGCACCCGAGGGAATGGAGACTCGGCCCAGCATTTT
TRBV7-2	-	TRBJ2-5	many	16	CASSLMSRTSKETQYF	TGTGCCAGCAGCCTGATGAGTCGCACCTCCAAAGAGACCCAGTACTTC
TRBV6-5	TRBD1	TRBJ2-5	few	14	CASSYRRGRETQYF	TGTGCCAGCAGTTACCGCAGGGGGCGAGAGACCCAGTACTTC
TRBV7-2	-	TRBJ2-5	few	12	CASSLVKETQYF	TGTGCCAGCAGCTTGGTAAAAGAGACCCAGTACTTC